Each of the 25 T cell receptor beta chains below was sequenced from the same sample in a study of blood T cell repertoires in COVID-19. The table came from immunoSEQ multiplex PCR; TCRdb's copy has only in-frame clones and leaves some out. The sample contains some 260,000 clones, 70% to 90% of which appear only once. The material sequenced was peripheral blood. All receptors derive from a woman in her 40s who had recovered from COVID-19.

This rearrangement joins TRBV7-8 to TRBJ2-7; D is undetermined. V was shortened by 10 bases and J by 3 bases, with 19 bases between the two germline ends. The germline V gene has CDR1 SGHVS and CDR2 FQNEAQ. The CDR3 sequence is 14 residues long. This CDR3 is CATTRDSYLYEQYF. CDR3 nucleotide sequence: TGTGCCACCACCCGCGACTCTTACCTCTACGAGCAGTACTTC.

For the CDR3, the DNA is TGTGCCACCAGCAGAGATCGTCCAGGGGGGACAATTAGCAATCAGCCCCAGCATTTT. Translated, it gives CATSRDRPGGTISNQPQHF. J is TRBJ1-5 and V is TRBV15, with 7 bases aligning to TRBD1. Germline CDR1 reads LNHNV; CDR2 reads YYDKDF (reference sequence). The CDR3 has 19 residues. V gave up 0 bases and J gave up 0 bases; unmatched junction bases: 11.

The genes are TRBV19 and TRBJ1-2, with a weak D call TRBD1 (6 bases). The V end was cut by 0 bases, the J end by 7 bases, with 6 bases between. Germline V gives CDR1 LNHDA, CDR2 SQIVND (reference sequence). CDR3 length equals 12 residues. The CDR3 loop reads CASSIEGAGYTF. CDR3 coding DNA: TGTGCCAGTAGTATAGAGGGGGCTGGCTACACCTTC.

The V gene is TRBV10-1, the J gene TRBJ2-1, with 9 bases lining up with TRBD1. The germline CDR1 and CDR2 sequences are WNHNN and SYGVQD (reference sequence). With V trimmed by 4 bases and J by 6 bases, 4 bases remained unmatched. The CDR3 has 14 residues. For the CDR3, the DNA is TGCGCCAGCAGTGGCCCGACAGGGGGCAATGAGCAGTTCTTC. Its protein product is CASSGPTGGNEQFF.

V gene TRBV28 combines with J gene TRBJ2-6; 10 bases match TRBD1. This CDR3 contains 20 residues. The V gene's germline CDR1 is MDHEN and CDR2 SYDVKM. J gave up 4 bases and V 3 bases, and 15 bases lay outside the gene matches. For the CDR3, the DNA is TGTGCCAGCAGTTTTCGGGTATTCCGACAGGGGGCTAACGGGGCCAACGTCCTGACTTTC. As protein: CASSFRVFRQGANGANVLTF.

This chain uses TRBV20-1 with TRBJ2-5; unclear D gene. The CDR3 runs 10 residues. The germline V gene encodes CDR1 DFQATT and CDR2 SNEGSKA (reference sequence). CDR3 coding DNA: TGCAGCCTCTACCAAGAGACCCAGTACTTC. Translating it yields CSLYQETQYF.

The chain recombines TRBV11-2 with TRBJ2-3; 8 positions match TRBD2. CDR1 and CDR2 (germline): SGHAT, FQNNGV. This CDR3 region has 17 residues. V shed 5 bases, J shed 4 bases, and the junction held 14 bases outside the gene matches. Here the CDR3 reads CASSPDGGLERADTQYF. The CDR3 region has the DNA TGTGCCAGCAGCCCGGATGGGGGACTAGAGAGGGCAGATACGCAGTATTTT. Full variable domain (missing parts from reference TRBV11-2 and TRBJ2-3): EAGVAQSPRYKIIEKRQSVAFWCNPISGHATLYWYQQILGQGPKLLIQFQNNGVVDDSQLPKDRFSAERLKGVDSTLKIQPAKLEDSAVYLCASSPDGGLERADTQYFGPGTRLTVL.

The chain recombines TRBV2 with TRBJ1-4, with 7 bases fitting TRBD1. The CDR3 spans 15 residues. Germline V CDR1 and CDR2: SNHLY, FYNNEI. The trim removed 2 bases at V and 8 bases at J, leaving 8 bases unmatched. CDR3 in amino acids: CASSERQGLGEKLFF. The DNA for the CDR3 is TGTGCCAGCAGTGAACGACAGGGCCTGGGGGAAAAACTGTTTTTT.

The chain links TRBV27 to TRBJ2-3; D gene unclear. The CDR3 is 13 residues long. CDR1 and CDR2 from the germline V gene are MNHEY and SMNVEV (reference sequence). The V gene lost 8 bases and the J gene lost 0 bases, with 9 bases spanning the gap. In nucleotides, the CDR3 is TGTGCCAGCGAGTTCGCTAGCACAGATACGCAGTATTTT. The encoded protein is CASEFASTDTQYF.

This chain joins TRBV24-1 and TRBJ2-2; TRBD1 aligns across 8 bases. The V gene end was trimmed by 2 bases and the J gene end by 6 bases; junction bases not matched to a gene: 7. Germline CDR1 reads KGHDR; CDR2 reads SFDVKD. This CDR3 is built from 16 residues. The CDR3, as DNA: TGTGCCACCAGTGATTGGACAGGGAGGAGGGCCGGGGAGCTGTTTTTT. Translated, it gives CATSDWTGRRAGELFF.

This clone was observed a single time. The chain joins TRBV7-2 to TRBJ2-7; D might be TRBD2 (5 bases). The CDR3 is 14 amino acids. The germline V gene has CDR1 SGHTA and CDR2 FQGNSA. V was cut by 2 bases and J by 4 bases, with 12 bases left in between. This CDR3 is CASSLSPGSYEQYF. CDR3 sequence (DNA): TGTGCCAGCAGCTTATCGCCGGGGTCGTACGAGCAGTACTTC.

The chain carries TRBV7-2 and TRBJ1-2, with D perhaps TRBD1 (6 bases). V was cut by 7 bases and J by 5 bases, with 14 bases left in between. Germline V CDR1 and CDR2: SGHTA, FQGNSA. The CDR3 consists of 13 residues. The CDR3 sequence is CASKKVDSYGYTF. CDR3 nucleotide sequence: TGTGCCAGCAAAAAAGTGGACAGTTATGGCTACACCTTC.

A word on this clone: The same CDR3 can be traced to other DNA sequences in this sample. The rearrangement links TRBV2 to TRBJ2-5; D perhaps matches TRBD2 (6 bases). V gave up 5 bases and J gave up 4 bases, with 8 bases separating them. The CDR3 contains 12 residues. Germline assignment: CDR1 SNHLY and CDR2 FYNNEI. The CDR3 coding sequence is TGTGCCAGCAGTCGGGGGAGAGAGACCCAGTACTTC. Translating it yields CASSRGRETQYF.

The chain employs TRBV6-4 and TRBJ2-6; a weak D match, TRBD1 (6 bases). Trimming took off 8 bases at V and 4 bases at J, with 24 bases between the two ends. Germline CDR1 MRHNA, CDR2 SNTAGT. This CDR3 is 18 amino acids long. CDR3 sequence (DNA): TGTGCCAGCCTGATACAGGGCCTAATGCTCTCGGGGGCCAACGTCCTGACTTTC. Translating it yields CASLIQGLMLSGANVLTF.

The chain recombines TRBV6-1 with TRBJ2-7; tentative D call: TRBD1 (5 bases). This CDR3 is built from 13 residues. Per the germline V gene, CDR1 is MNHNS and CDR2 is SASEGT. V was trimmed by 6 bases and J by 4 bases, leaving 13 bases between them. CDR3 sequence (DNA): TGTGCCAGCAGCCTAGGGGCGGTTTACGAGCAGTACTTC. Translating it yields CASSLGAVYEQYF.

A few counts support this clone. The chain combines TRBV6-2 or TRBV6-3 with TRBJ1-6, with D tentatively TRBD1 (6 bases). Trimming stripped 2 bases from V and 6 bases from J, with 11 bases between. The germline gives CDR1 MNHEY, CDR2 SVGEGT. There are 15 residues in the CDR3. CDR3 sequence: CASSYGGQSNSPLHF. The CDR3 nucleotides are TGTGCCAGCAGTTACGGTGGACAGAGTAATTCACCCCTCCACTTT.

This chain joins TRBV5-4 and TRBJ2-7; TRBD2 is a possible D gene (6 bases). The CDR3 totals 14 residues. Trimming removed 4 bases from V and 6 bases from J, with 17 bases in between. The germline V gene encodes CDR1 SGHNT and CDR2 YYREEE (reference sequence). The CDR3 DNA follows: TGTGCCAGCAGCCTCCACGGGGGAGGTGGCGAGCAGTACTTC. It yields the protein CASSLHGGGGEQYF. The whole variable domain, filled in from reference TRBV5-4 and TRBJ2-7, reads ETGVTQSPTHLIKTRGQQVTLRCSSQSGHNTVSWYQQALGQGPQFIFQYYREEENGRGNFPPRFSGLQFPNYSSELNVNALELDDSALYLCASSLHGGGGEQYFGPGTRLTVT.

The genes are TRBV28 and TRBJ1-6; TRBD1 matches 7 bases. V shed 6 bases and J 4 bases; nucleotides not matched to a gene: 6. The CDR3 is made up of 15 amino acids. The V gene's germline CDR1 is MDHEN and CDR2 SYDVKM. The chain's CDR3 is CASSPLTGYNSPLHF. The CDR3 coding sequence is TGTGCCAGCAGCCCCCTGACAGGGTATAATTCACCCCTCCACTTT.

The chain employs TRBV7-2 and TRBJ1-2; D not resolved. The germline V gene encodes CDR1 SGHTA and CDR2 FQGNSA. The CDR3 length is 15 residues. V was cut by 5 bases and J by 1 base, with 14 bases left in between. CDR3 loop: CASSLREKNNYGYTF. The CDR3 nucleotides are TGTGCCAGCAGCCTCCGGGAGAAAAATAACTATGGCTACACCTTC.

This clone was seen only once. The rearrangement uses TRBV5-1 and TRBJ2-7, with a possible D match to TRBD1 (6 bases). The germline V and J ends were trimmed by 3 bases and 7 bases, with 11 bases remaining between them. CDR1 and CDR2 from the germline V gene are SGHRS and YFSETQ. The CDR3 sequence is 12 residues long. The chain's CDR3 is CASSSGQSEQYF. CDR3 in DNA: TGCGCCAGCAGCTCCGGACAGAGTGAGCAGTACTTC. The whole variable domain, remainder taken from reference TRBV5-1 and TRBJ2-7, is KAGVTQTPRYLIKTRGQQVTLSCSPISGHRSVSWYQQTPGQGLQFLFEYFSETQRNKGNFPGRFSGRQFSNSRSEMNVSTLELGDSALYLCASSSGQSEQYFGPGTRLTVT.

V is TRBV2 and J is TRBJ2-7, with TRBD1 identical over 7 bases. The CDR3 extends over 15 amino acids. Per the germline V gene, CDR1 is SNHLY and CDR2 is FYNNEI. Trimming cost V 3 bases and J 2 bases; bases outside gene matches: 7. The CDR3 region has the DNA TGTGCCAGCAGTGATACCGGGACAGAGACCTACGAGCAGTACTTC. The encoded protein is CASSDTGTETYEQYF.

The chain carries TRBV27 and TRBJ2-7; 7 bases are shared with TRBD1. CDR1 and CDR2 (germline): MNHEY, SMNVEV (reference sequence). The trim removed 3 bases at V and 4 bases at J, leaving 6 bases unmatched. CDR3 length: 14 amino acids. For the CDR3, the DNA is TGTGCCAGCAGTTTTGGGCAGGGGGTATACGAGCAGTACTTC. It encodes CASSFGQGVYEQYF.

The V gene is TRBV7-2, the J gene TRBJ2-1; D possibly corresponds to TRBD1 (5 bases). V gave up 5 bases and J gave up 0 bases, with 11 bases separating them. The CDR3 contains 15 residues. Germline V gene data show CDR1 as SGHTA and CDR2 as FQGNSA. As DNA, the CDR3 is TGTGCCAGCAGCCCAGGGTGGGGCTCCTACAATGAGCAGTTCTTC. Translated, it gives CASSPGWGSYNEQFF. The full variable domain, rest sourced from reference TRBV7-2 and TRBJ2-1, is GAGVSQSPSNKVTEKGKDVELRCDPISGHTALYWYRQSLGQGLEFLIYFQGNSAPDKSGLPSDRFSAERTGGSVSTLTIQRTQQEDSAVYLCASSPGWGSYNEQFFGPGTRLTVL.

The DNA of the CDR3 is TGTGCCATCAGTGGCAGGACTAGCGCTAGCTCCTACGAGCAGTACTTC. Encoded protein: CAISGRTSASSYEQYF. The chain joins TRBV10-3 to TRBJ2-7, with 9 bases that match TRBD2. V was pared by 4 bases and J by 0 bases, with 7 bases of the junction left unmatched. The germline CDR1 and CDR2 sequences are ENHRY and SYGVKD. The CDR3 extends over 16 amino acids.

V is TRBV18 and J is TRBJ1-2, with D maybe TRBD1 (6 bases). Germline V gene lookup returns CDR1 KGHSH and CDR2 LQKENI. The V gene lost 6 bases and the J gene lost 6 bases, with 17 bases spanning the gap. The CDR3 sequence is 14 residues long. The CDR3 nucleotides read TGTGCCAGCTCCGGCACAGGGAATGGCGATGGCTACACCTTC. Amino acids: CASSGTGNGDGYTF.